Below, 18 T cell receptor beta chains from the same sample are listed, as sequenced in a study of blood T cell repertoires in COVID-19. Method: immunoSEQ multiplex PCR; TCRdb's copy keeps in-frame clones and lacks some. The sample holds fewer than 200,000 clones, 85% seen once. Sequencing was carried out using peripheral blood. The receptors here all came from a human donor with acute or convalescent COVID-19. The donor label of this sample is uncertain.

This clone appeared a single time. This rearrangement joins TRBV9 to TRBJ2-3; D might be TRBD2 (5 bases). Germline V gene data show CDR1 as SGDLS and CDR2 as YYNGEE. This CDR3 is 13 amino acids long. The ends were cut back, 4 bases at V and 8 bases at J, with 14 bases in the middle. Here the CDR3 reads CASSPGGVGTQYF. In nucleotides, the CDR3 is TGTGCCAGCAGCCCCGGAGGTGTGGGTACGCAGTATTTT.

The chain joins TRBV19 to TRBJ1-1; D gene uncertain. V shed 4 bases and J shed 0 bases, with 6 bases lying between them. The CDR3 is 13 residues long. Germline V gene data show CDR1 as LNHDA and CDR2 as SQIVND (reference sequence). CDR3 nucleotide sequence: TGTGCCAGTAGTAGTCAGATGAACACTGAAGCTTTCTTT. Its protein is CASSSQMNTEAFF.

The V call is TRBV27, the J call TRBJ2-7; D is undetermined. The V and J ends lost 5 bases and 2 bases respectively, with 13 bases between them. In germline, CDR1 is MNHEY, CDR2 SMNVEV (reference sequence). This CDR3 has 14 residues. CDR3 region: CASSPNTVAYEQYF. CDR3 in DNA: TGTGCCAGCAGTCCGAATACTGTTGCCTACGAGCAGTACTTC.

The rearrangement joins TRBV10-3 to TRBJ1-6; D unclear. The CDR3 is 11 residues long. CDR1 and CDR2 (germline): ENHRY, SYGVKD. Trimming removed 8 bases at V and 8 bases at J, with 7 bases between. Here the CDR3 DNA reads TGTGCCATCGGTCAGGATTCACCCCTCCACTTT. This translates into CAIGQDSPLHF.

The chain recombines TRBV6-5 with TRBJ1-1, with D uncertain. Germline-derived CDR1 and CDR2 are MNHEY and SVGAGI. V gave up 6 bases and J gave up 0 bases, with 8 bases separating them. The CDR3 runs 13 residues. CDR3 sequence: CASRRKMNTEAFF. The DNA for the CDR3 is TGTGCCAGCAGGAGAAAGATGAACACTGAAGCTTTCTTT.

This chain joins TRBV7-2 and TRBJ1-1; possibly TRBD1 for D (6 bases). Trimming took 5 bases from V and 5 from J, leaving 15 bases between them. The germline CDR1 and CDR2 sequences are SGHTA and FQGNSA. The CDR3 loop spans 14 amino acids. This chain's CDR3 is CASSPQGRRTEAFF. CDR3 in DNA: TGTGCCAGCAGCCCACAGGGAAGGAGAACTGAAGCTTTCTTT. Filled out from reference TRBV7-2 and TRBJ1-1, the complete variable domain reads GAGVSQSPSNKVTEKGKDVELRCDPISGHTALYWYRQSLGQGLEFLIYFQGNSAPDKSGLPSDRFSAERTGGSVSTLTIQRTQQEDSAVYLCASSPQGRRTEAFFGQGTRLTVV.

The chain couples TRBV19 to TRBJ1-6; 9 bases agree with TRBD1. The ends lost 1 base at V and 6 bases at J; junction bases unmatched: 7. Germline loops: CDR1 LNHDA, CDR2 SQIVND (reference sequence). The CDR3 totals 17 residues. This CDR3 reads CASSIVSQDRGNSPLHF. In DNA form, the CDR3 reads TGTGCCAGTAGTATAGTTTCGCAGGACAGGGGTAATTCACCCCTCCACTTT.

The chain uses TRBV6-4 and TRBJ2-7; D is perhaps TRBD2 (5 bases). The CDR3 consists of 14 residues. Germline CDR1 MRHNA, CDR2 SNTAGT. Trimming took off 6 bases at V and 4 bases at J, with 16 bases between the two ends. In DNA, the CDR3 is TGTGCCAGCAGGTTCCGGACTGAGACTTACGAGCAGTACTTC. It encodes CASRFRTETYEQYF.

J is TRBJ2-2 and V is TRBV30; 9 bases line up with TRBD1. CDR3 length: 20 residues. V gave up 3 bases and J gave up 2 bases; unmatched junction bases: 19. From germline, CDR1 is GTSNPN and CDR2 SVGIG (reference sequence). CDR3 amino acids: CAWRHRLGTGREYNTGELFF. Here the CDR3 DNA reads TGTGCCTGGAGACATCGCCTCGGGACAGGGAGGGAGTACAACACCGGGGAGCTGTTTTTT.

J is TRBJ2-7 and V is TRBV25-1; D is unresolved. The CDR3 length is 13 residues. The ends were cut back, 3 bases at V and 7 bases at J, with 13 bases in the middle. Per the germline V gene, CDR1 is MGHDK and CDR2 is SYGVNS. This chain's CDR3 is CASSDHVRAEQYF. In DNA form, the CDR3 reads TGTGCCAGCAGTGACCATGTACGTGCGGAGCAGTACTTC.

The chain couples TRBV5-1 to TRBJ2-5, with TRBD2 matching 11 bases. Germline V CDR1 and CDR2: SGHRS, YFSETQ. Trimming removed 3 bases from V and 3 bases from J; junction bases left unmatched: 4. The CDR3 extends over 15 amino acids. The DNA of the CDR3 is TGCGCCAGCAGCTATAGCGGGGGGGCTGAAGAGACCCAGTACTTC. Its translation is CASSYSGGAEETQYF.

This chain uses TRBV3-1 (or the pseudogene TRBV3-2) with TRBJ1-3; D is possibly TRBD1 (5 bases). Trimming pared 4 bases from V and 2 bases from J, leaving 12 bases between. Germline CDR1 is LGHDT and CDR2 is YNNKEL (reference sequence). This CDR3 spans 15 amino acids. CDR3 sequence (DNA): TGTGCCAGCAGCCTGCAATTACAGGCTGGAAACACCATATATTTT. Translating it yields CASSLQLQAGNTIYF.

The V and J genes are TRBV28 and TRBJ2-1; the match to TRBD2 covers 12 bases. The length of the CDR3 is 16 residues. V lost 2 bases and J lost 7; bases outside the gene matches: 6. CDR1 MDHEN and CDR2 SYDVKM come from the germline V gene. DNA of the CDR3: TGTGCCAGCAGTTTACCTAGCGGGGGGGTTGAAAATGAGCAGTTCTTC. Its protein is CASSLPSGGVENEQFF.

The gene calls are TRBV18 and TRBJ2-6, with 9 positions matching TRBD1. Germline values: CDR1 KGHSH, CDR2 LQKENI. The junction had 5 bases not matched to a gene; V was cut back by 2 bases and J by 0 bases. The length of the CDR3 is 18 residues. CDR3 DNA: TGTGCCAGCTCACCAAGAAGACAGGGGGTCTCTGGGGCCAACGTCCTGACTTTC. The encoded protein is CASSPRRQGVSGANVLTF. Full variable domain (missing parts from reference TRBV18 and TRBJ2-6): NAGVMQNPRHLVRRRGQEARLRCSPMKGHSHVYWYRQLPEEGLKFMVYLQKENIIDESGMPKERFSAEFPKEGPSILRIQQVVRGDSAAYFCASSPRRQGVSGANVLTFGAGSRLTVL.

The rearrangement joins TRBV7-9 to TRBJ1-2; D is ambiguous. The germline V gene encodes CDR1 SEHNR and CDR2 FQNEAQ (reference sequence). V dropped 1 base and J dropped 4 bases, with 16 bases sitting between them. The CDR3 has 16 amino acids. As DNA, the CDR3 is TGTGCCAGCAGCTTAGAAGGCCGCTTAGCTATCTATGGCTACACCTTC. Residues: CASSLEGRLAIYGYTF.

This clone was seen just once. V and J are TRBV11-3 and TRBJ2-7, with 13 bases that match TRBD2. The CDR3 totals 15 residues. The V segment lost 5 bases and the J segment 7 bases; nucleotides outside the gene matches: 8. Germline V gives CDR1 SGHNT, CDR2 YENEEA. CDR3 nucleotides: TGTGCCAGCAGCCAAAAAACTAGCGGGGGGGTTGAGCAGTACTTC. It encodes CASSQKTSGGVEQYF.

V gene TRBV7-9 combines with J gene TRBJ1-2, with 7 positions matching TRBD1. The germline gives CDR1 SEHNR, CDR2 FQNEAQ (reference sequence). CDR3 length equals 18 residues. V trimming: 5 bases; J trimming: 8 bases; junction bases outside the gene matches: 23. The CDR3 nucleotides read TGTGCCAGCAGCGCTACAGAGGTAGTCAGGGGGAAGGCGAAGGGCTACACCTTC. Its protein product is CASSATEVVRGKAKGYTF.

This clone occurred once. CDR3 sequence reads: CASSLSGMNYGYTF. CDR3 bases: TGTGCCAGCAGCTTATCCGGGATGAACTATGGCTACACCTTC. The chain uses TRBV7-2 and TRBJ1-2; no definite D call. Germline V lookup: CDR1 SGHTA, CDR2 FQGNSA. The CDR3 has 14 residues. V was clipped by 2 bases and J by 2 bases, with 9 bases between them.